These T cell receptor beta chains were read from a single sample in a study of T cells in Graves' hyperthyroidism and ophthalmopathy. Via MiXCR, TCRdb re-called the multiplex PCR reads, giving one row per CDR3 protein. In the table there are a few hundred thousand distinct CDR3 sequences, roughly 50% of which are singletons. Sequenced material: peripheral blood or thyroid tissue (not recorded which). These receptors came from an adult woman with Graves' disease, either hyperthyroidism or ophthalmopathy (not recorded which). The CDR3 runs from the conserved cysteine through the conserved F or W. D genes are given only for firm matches.

>TRBD1|TRBV12-3/TRBV12-4|TRBJ2-5
CASTLTGGGKKETQYF
>-|TRBV5-1|TRBJ1-1
CASSLGGWGTEAFF
>-|TRBV19|TRBJ2-5
CASIGPGETQYF
>-|TRBV19|TRBJ1-3
CASSEVIGNTIYF
>TRBD2|TRBV7-2|TRBJ2-1
CASSFQAGEQFF
>-|TRBV20-1|TRBJ1-1
CSATGPINTEAFF
>-|TRBV4-1|TRBJ2-2
CASRPRAVTGELFF
>-|TRBV25-1|TRBJ2-7
CASSEYEGGAETVGQYF
>-|TRBV7-2|TRBJ2-6
CASSPQVGSNVLTF
>-|TRBV5-4|TRBJ1-2
CASSTPGEDYGYTF
>-|TRBV6-2/TRBV6-3|TRBJ1-5
CASSSLDWWPQHF
>TRBD1|TRBV15|TRBJ1-6
CATSRDGPGGRMNDSPLHF
>TRBD1|TRBV11-2|TRBJ1-4
CASSSVPGQGRLVF
>-|TRBV6-1|TRBJ1-5
CASRRVVWNQPQHF
>TRBD1|TRBV20-1|TRBJ2-5
CSARGNKETQYF
>-|TRBV12-3/TRBV12-4|TRBJ1-5
CASSFSSGREGPQHF
>-|TRBV7-2|TRBJ1-6
CASSLAVAGGNSPLHF
>-|TRBV20-1|TRBJ1-1
CSASRGLNTEAFF
>-|TRBV20-1|TRBJ1-2
CSASSLKQGKFGYTF
>TRBD2|TRBV7-3|TRBJ2-2
CASSSASGRGTGGLFF
>TRBD2|TRBV5-1|TRBJ2-7
CASRPPGLAGPLSYEQYF
>-|TRBV2|TRBJ2-2
CASSEGPYTGELFF
>TRBD2|TRBV4-1|TRBJ2-7
CASSSYPSGSSYEQYF
>TRBD1|TRBV28|TRBJ2-5
CASSFRDRTELTQYF
>TRBD1|TRBV20-1|TRBJ1-1
CSLAGGANTEAFF
>TRBD2|TRBV10-3|TRBJ2-7
CAISESVTSGTRSGEQYF
>-|TRBV7-6|TRBJ1-1
CASSLTKGNTEAFF
>-|TRBV6-5|TRBJ2-2
CASSPRWRMIELFF
>TRBD1|TRBV6-1|TRBJ2-5
CASLGTGGAGETQYF
>-|TRBV7-9|TRBJ1-2
CASSPISGGVGYTF
>-|TRBV7-2|TRBJ2-7
CASSKEQGGYEQYF
>TRBD1|TRBV12-3/TRBV12-4|TRBJ1-1
CASSLGGRGNPYTEAFF
>TRBD1|TRBV24-1|TRBJ1-2
CATSDRSGQDYGYTF
>TRBD2|TRBV20-1|TRBJ2-7
CSANPLAGSYEQYF
>-|TRBV7-9|TRBJ2-7
CASSTLTGRSRDEQYF
>TRBD1|TRBV5-1|TRBJ1-1
CASQTGGHTEAFF
>-|TRBV5-5|TRBJ1-2
CASSLGGHSGDTF
>TRBD1|TRBV7-3|TRBJ1-1
CASSLQGVDTEAFF
>-|TRBV10-3|TRBJ1-5
CAITQGPGQPQHF
>TRBD1|TRBV29-1|TRBJ2-5
CSVRGSPGQGLQETQYF
>TRBD1|TRBV6-2/TRBV6-3|TRBJ2-7
CASDDRGLYEQYF
>TRBD1|TRBV2|TRBJ2-7
CARRGQGGYEQYF